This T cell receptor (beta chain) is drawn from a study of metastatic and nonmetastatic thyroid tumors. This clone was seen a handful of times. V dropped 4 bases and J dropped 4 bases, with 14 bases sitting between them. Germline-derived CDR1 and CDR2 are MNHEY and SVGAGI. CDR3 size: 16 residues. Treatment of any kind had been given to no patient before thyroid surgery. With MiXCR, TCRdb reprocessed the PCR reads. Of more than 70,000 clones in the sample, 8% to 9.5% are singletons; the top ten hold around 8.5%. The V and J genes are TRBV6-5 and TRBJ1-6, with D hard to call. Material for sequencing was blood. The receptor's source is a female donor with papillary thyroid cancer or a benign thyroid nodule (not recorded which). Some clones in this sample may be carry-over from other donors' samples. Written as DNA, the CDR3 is TGTGCCAGCAGTTCCGGCCCTGGAGAATATAATTCACCCCTCCACTTT. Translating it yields CASSSGPGEYNSPLHF.